This TCR beta chain was documented in a study of somatic mutations in cytotoxic T cells in rheumatoid arthritis. Study observations and caveats: Clonality measured in CD8+ T cells did not differ significantly between rheumatoid arthritis patients and age-matched healthy controls. Healthy controls did not share the age-linked increase in CD8+ clonality seen in rheumatoid arthritis patients.

Authors' methods: Only a few patient CD8+ clones above 1% matched published virus-specific TCRB sequences. Method: immunoSEQ multiplex PCR; TCRdb's copy keeps in-frame clones and lacks some. From that table come the V and J calls and clone size; the DNA was used to work out D and trimming. Of some 18,000 clones in the sample, over 60% were seen once. This CDR3 is built from 11 residues. The V gene's germline CDR1 is SNHLY and CDR2 FYNNEI. Trimming took off 8 bases at V and 0 bases at J, with 4 bases between the two ends. For this clone: What it binds is unknown.

The J gene is TRBJ1-1, the V gene TRBV2; no clear D gene. The sequence derives from an adult with rheumatoid arthritis. The source material was CD8+ T cells sorted from blood. CDR3 DNA: TGTGCCAGCGGGATGAACACTGAAGCTTTCTTT. Amino acid sequence: CASGMNTEAFF.